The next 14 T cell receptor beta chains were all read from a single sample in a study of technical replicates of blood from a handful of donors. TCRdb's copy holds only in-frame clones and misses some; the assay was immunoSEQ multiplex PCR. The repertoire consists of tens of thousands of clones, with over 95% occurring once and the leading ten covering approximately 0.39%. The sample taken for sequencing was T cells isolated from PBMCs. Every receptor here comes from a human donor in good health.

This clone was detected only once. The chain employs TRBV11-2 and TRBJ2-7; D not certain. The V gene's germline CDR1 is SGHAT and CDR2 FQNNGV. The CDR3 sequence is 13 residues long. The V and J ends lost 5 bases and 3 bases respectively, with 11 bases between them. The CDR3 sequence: CASSQRGNYEQYF. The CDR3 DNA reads TGTGCCAGCAGCCAGCGTGGAAACTACGAGCAGTACTTC. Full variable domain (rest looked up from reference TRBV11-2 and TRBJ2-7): EAGVAQSPRYKIIEKRQSVAFWCNPISGHATLYWYQQILGQGPKLLIQFQNNGVVDDSQLPKDRFSAERLKGVDSTLKIQPAKLEDSAVYLCASSQRGNYEQYFGPGTRLTVT.

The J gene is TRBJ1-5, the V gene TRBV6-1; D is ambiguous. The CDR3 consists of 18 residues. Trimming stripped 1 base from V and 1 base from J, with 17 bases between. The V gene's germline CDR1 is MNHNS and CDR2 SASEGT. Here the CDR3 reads CASSEDKRTPGSNQPQHF. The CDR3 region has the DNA TGTGCCAGCAGTGAAGATAAACGTACCCCGGGAAGCAATCAGCCCCAGCATTTT.

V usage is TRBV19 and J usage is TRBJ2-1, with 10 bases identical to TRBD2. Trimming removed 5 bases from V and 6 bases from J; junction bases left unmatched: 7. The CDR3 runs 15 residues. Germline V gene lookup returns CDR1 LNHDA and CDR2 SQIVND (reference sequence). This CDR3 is CASSLTSGEPNEQFF. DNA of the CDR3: TGTGCCAGTAGTCTCACTAGCGGGGAGCCCAATGAGCAGTTCTTC.

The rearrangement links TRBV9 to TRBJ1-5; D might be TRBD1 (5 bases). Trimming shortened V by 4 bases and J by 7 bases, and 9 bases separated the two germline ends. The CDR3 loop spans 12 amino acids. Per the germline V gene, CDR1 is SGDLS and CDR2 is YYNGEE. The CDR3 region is CASSPGGQPQHF. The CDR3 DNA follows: TGTGCCAGCAGCCCCGGGGGACAGCCCCAGCATTTT.

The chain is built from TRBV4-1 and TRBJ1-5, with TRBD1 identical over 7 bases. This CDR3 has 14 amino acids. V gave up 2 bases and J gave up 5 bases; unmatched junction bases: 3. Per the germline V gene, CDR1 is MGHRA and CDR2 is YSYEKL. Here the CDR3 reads CASSQYQGDQPQHF. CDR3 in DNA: TGCGCCAGCAGCCAATACCAGGGGGATCAGCCCCAGCATTTT.

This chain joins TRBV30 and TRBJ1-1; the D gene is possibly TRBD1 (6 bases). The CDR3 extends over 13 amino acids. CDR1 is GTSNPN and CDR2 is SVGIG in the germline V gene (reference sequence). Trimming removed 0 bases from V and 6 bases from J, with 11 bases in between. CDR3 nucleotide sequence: TGTGCCTGGAGTGTAAGGACAGATGCTGAAGCTTTCTTT. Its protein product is CAWSVRTDAEAFF. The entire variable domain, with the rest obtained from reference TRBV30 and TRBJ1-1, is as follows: SQTIHQWPATLVQPVGSPLSLECTVEGTSNPNLYWYRQAAGRGLQLLFYSVGIGQISSEVPQNLSASRPQDRQFILSSKKLLLSDSGFYLCAWSVRTDAEAFFGQGTRLTVV.

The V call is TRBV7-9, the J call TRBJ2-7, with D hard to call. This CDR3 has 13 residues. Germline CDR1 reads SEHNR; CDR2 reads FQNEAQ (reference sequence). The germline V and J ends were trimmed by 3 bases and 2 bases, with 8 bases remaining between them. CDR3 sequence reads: CASSLSNPYEQYF. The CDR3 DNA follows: TGTGCCAGCAGCTTGAGTAACCCCTACGAGCAGTACTTC.

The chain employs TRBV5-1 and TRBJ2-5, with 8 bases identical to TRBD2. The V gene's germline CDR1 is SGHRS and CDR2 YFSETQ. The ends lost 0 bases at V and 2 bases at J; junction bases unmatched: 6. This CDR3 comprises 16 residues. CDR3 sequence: CASSLEPSGFQETQYF. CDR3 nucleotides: TGCGCCAGCAGCTTGGAACCTAGCGGGTTTCAAGAGACCCAGTACTTC.

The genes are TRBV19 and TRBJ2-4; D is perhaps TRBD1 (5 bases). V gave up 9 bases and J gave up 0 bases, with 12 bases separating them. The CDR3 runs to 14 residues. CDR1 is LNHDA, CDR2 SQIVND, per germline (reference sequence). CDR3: CASSGILAKNIQYF. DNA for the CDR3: TGTGCCAGCTCAGGGATTTTAGCCAAAAACATTCAGTACTTC.

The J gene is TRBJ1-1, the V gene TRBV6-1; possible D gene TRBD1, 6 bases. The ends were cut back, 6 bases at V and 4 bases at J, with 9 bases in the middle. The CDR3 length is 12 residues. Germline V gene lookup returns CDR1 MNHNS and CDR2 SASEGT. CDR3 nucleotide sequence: TGTGCCAGCAGAGGGGGGGGCACTGAAGCTTTCTTT. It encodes CASRGGGTEAFF.

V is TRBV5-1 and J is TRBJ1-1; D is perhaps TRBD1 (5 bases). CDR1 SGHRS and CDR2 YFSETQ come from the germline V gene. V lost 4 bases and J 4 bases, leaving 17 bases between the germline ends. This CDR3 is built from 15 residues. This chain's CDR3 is CASSPSGGFGTEAFF. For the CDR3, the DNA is TGCGCCAGCAGCCCCAGTGGGGGGTTCGGCACTGAAGCTTTCTTT. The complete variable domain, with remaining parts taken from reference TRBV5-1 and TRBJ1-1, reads KAGVTQTPRYLIKTRGQQVTLSCSPISGHRSVSWYQQTPGQGLQFLFEYFSETQRNKGNFPGRFSGRQFSNSRSEMNVSTLELGDSALYLCASSPSGGFGTEAFFGQGTRLTVV.

CDR3 residues: CASSLYVGSEQYF. For the CDR3, the DNA is TGCGCCAGCAGCTTGTACGTCGGGAGCGAGCAGTACTTC. V and J are TRBV5-1 and TRBJ2-5; TRBD2 is a possible D gene (6 bases). The DNA matches TRBJ2-7 better at its end, which makes the J call doubtful. This CDR3 is 13 amino acids long. The V gene's germline CDR1 is SGHRS and CDR2 YFSETQ.

The CDR3 reads CASSPDREDTGELFF. CDR3 nucleotide sequence: TGCGCCAGCAGCCCGGACAGGGAAGACACCGGGGAGCTGTTTTTT. The gene calls are TRBV4-3 and TRBJ2-2; 8 bases align to TRBD1. Per germline, CDR1 LGHNA and CDR2 YSLEER. The CDR3 has 15 amino acids. After removal of 4 bases from V and 3 bases from J, the junction contained 4 bases not matched to a gene.

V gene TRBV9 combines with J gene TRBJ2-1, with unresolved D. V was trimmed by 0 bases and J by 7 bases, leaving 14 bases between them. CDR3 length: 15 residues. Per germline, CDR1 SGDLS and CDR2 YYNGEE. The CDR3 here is CASSVAESLVNEQFF. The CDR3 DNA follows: TGTGCCAGCAGCGTAGCGGAGAGTTTGGTAAATGAGCAGTTCTTC.